A single sample is the source of the 31 T cell receptor beta chains below, sequenced in a study of T cell responses to AZD1222 COVID-19 vaccine. Assay used: immunoSEQ multiplex PCR; TCRdb lists only in-frame clones, some missing. Among 250,000 to 300,000 clones listed, almost 95% were seen once. The specimen comprised peripheral blood, sampled 28 days after the second AZD1222 dose. Every receptor here comes from an adult who received the AZD1222 COVID-19 vaccine.

This clone showed up just a few times. V usage is TRBV27 and J usage is TRBJ1-5; D may be TRBD1 (6 bases). Germline V gives CDR1 MNHEY, CDR2 SMNVEV (reference sequence). There are 13 residues in the CDR3. V was cut by 6 bases and J by 7 bases, with 13 bases left in between. This chain's CDR3 is CASSRGFGQPQHF. The CDR3, as DNA: TGTGCCAGCAGCAGGGGCTTCGGGCAGCCCCAGCATTTT.

The V and J genes are TRBV11-3 and TRBJ2-7; D unclear. Per germline, CDR1 SGHNT and CDR2 YENEEA. V was cut by 5 bases and J by 4 bases, with 6 bases left in between. The CDR3 sequence is 11 residues long. CDR3 nucleotide sequence: TGTGCCAGCAGCCGCACATACGAGCAGTACTTC. Residues: CASSRTYEQYF.

The CDR3 sequence is CAISTIVPRDGYTF. The CDR3 nucleotides are TGTGCCATCAGTACCATCGTTCCCAGGGATGGCTACACCTTC. The chain links TRBV10-3 to TRBJ1-2; D is perhaps TRBD1 (5 bases). The germline V gene encodes CDR1 ENHRY and CDR2 SYGVKD. Trimming left V 5 bases short and J 6 bases short, with 16 bases between. The CDR3 is made up of 14 amino acids.

V usage is TRBV3-1 (or the pseudogene TRBV3-2) and J usage is TRBJ1-6; possible D gene TRBD1, 6 bases. The CDR3 contains 15 residues. V lost 1 base and J 10 bases, leaving 14 bases between the germline ends. In germline, CDR1 is LGHDT, CDR2 YNNKEL (reference sequence). DNA for the CDR3: TGTGCCAGCAGCCAAGTAGCAGGCCAGGGGTCACCCCTCCACTTT. It codes for CASSQVAGQGSPLHF.

The chain couples TRBV29-1 to TRBJ1-2, with D unresolved. This CDR3 region has 11 residues. V dropped 7 bases and J dropped 1 base, with 7 bases sitting between them. Germline V gene sequence: CDR1 SQVTM, CDR2 ANQGSEA. The CDR3 bases are TGCAGCGGTCAGAGTAACTATGGCTACACCTTC. It specifies CSGQSNYGYTF. Together with reference TRBV29-1 and TRBJ1-2, the CDR3 gives the full variable domain: SAVISQKPSRDICQRGTSLTIQCQVDSQVTMMFWYRQQPGQSLTLIATANQGSEATYESGFVIDKFPISRPNLTFSTLTVSNMSPEDSSIYLCSGQSNYGYTFGSGTRLTVV.

This chain joins TRBV28 and TRBJ2-7; TRBD1 aligns across 10 bases. Per germline, CDR1 MDHEN and CDR2 SYDVKM. CDR3 length: 15 amino acids. V lost 5 bases and J lost 2; bases outside the gene matches: 6. CDR3 amino acids: CASSTSGQGTYEQYF. The CDR3 nucleotides are TGTGCCAGCAGTACCTCGGGACAGGGGACCTACGAGCAGTACTTC.

The table lists this clone with a count of one. V gene TRBV4-2 combines with J gene TRBJ1-2, with D maybe TRBD1 (6 bases). Germline V gene lookup returns CDR1 LGHNA and CDR2 YNFKEQ. This CDR3 has 15 amino acids. V lost 4 bases and J lost 4, with 16 bases in between. CDR3 loop: CASSLGTSGSYGYTF. In nucleotides, the CDR3 is TGTGCCAGCAGCCTGGGGACATCGGGGAGCTATGGCTACACCTTC.

This clone was seen a few times. The rearrangement joins TRBV7-2 to TRBJ2-7, with a possible D match to TRBD1 (8 bases). The CDR3 contains 16 residues. Germline CDR1 and CDR2: SGHTA and FQGNSA. The ends were cut back, 5 bases at V and 3 bases at J, with 20 bases in the middle. The CDR3: CASSPGQGRGGYEQYF. CDR3 sequence (DNA): TGTGCCAGCAGCCCCGGACAGGGTAGGGGGGGCTACGAGCAGTACTTC.

The rearrangement uses TRBV7-9 and TRBJ1-4; possibly TRBD1 for D (6 bases). Germline V gene sequence: CDR1 SEHNR, CDR2 FQNEAQ (reference sequence). There are 14 residues in the CDR3. The V end was cut by 3 bases, the J end by 6 bases, with 11 bases between. The CDR3 is CASSLGQGYEKLFF. In DNA form, the CDR3 reads TGTGCCAGCAGCTTGGGTCAGGGGTATGAAAAACTGTTTTTT.

The J gene is TRBJ2-5, the V gene TRBV6-5; TRBD2 matches 8 bases. The V gene end was trimmed by 0 bases and the J gene end by 4 bases; junction bases not matched to a gene: 7. This CDR3 is built from 16 residues. Per the germline V gene, CDR1 is MNHEY and CDR2 is SVGAGI. The CDR3 spells CASSYSIGAGGETQYF. For the CDR3, the DNA is TGTGCCAGCAGTTACTCGATAGGGGCGGGGGGAGAGACCCAGTACTTC.

The rearrangement joins TRBV28 to TRBJ1-3; D is ambiguous. CDR3 size: 14 residues. With 6 bases removed from V and 6 bases from J, the gap between germline ends came to 15 bases. CDR1 is MDHEN, CDR2 SYDVKM, per germline. Here the CDR3 DNA reads TGTGCCAGCAGCCAAAAGGGTCCGAAAAACACCATATATTTT. Its protein product is CASSQKGPKNTIYF.

The chain is built from TRBV5-1 and TRBJ2-1; 7 nucleotides line up with TRBD1. This CDR3 is built from 16 residues. Germline V gives CDR1 SGHRS, CDR2 YFSETQ. The trim removed 4 bases at V and 5 bases at J, leaving 12 bases unmatched. The CDR3, as DNA: TGCGCCAGCAGCGGAATCGACAGGGTGTCTAACAATGAGCAGTTCTTC. This translates into CASSGIDRVSNNEQFF. The entire variable domain, with the rest obtained from reference TRBV5-1 and TRBJ2-1, is as follows: KAGVTQTPRYLIKTRGQQVTLSCSPISGHRSVSWYQQTPGQGLQFLFEYFSETQRNKGNFPGRFSGRQFSNSRSEMNVSTLELGDSALYLCASSGIDRVSNNEQFFGPGTRLTVL.

The chain has TRBV10-3 and TRBJ1-2; 8 nucleotides agree with TRBD1. The CDR3 length is 16 residues. Germline V gene sequence: CDR1 ENHRY, CDR2 SYGVKD. Trimming at V came to 4 bases and at J to 4 bases, leaving 11 bases not matched to a gene. The CDR3 bases are TGTGCCATCAGTGGGACCACAGGGGGACTTATCTATGGCTACACCTTC. Its protein is CAISGTTGGLIYGYTF.

The V and J genes are TRBV5-1 and TRBJ2-7; D is possibly TRBD1 or TRBD2 (5 bases each). CDR1 and CDR2 (germline): SGHRS, YFSETQ. The CDR3 runs 13 residues. The germline V and J ends were trimmed by 10 bases and 1 base, with 15 bases remaining between them. The CDR3 DNA follows: TGCGCCGCTTCCCGGGACGGGTCCTACGAGCAGTACTTC. It yields the protein CAASRDGSYEQYF.

The chain combines TRBV9 with TRBJ1-1; the D gene is possibly TRBD1 (5 bases). V lost 5 bases and J lost 6, with 23 bases in between. The CDR3 is made up of 16 amino acids. CDR1 and CDR2 from the germline V gene are SGDLS and YYNGEE. Here the CDR3 reads CASSTSSGPGFSEAFF. The CDR3 nucleotides read TGTGCCAGCAGTACCTCTTCGGGGCCTGGATTTTCTGAAGCTTTCTTT. Combining the CDR3 with reference TRBV9 and TRBJ1-1 gives the whole variable domain DSGVTQTPKHLITATGQRVTLRCSPRSGDLSVYWYQQSLDQGLQFLIQYYNGEERAKGNILERFSAQQFPDLHSELNLSSLELGDSALYFCASSTSSGPGFSEAFFGQGTRLTVV.

The gene calls are TRBV19 and TRBJ1-5, with a possible D match to TRBD1 (5 bases). Germline lookup yields CDR1 LNHDA and CDR2 SQIVND (reference sequence). The CDR3 spans 14 residues. V dropped 9 bases and J dropped 3 bases, with 15 bases sitting between them. CDR3 region: CASRGASNNQPQHF. CDR3 DNA sequence: TGTGCCAGCCGAGGGGCATCGAACAATCAGCCCCAGCATTTT.

The genes are TRBV18 and TRBJ1-6, with TRBD1 as a possible D gene (6 bases). This CDR3 has 14 residues. CDR1 and CDR2 (germline): KGHSH, LQKENI. Deletions cut 3 bases from V and 8 bases from J, with 11 bases between. The CDR3 nucleotides are TGTGCCAGCTCACCGCAGGGGATGGATTCACCCCTCCACTTT. It translates to CASSPQGMDSPLHF.

The CDR3 nucleotides read TGTGCCAGCAGCAGTGGGGAGTCGGACCTCCCTTGGACAGATACGCAGTATTTT. Translating it yields CASSSGESDLPWTDTQYF. This chain uses TRBV27 with TRBJ2-3, with D possibly TRBD2 on 5 matching bases. The CDR3 consists of 18 residues. Germline values: CDR1 MNHEY, CDR2 SMNVEV (reference sequence). Trimming pared 6 bases from V and 3 bases from J, leaving 25 bases between.

This chain joins TRBV28 and TRBJ1-2; D unresolved. V lost 8 bases, J lost 4 bases, and 11 bases lay in between. The CDR3 is made up of 12 amino acids. Germline assignment: CDR1 MDHEN and CDR2 SYDVKM. The CDR3 bases are TGTGCCAGCTCTAATGGCCGCTATGGCTACACCTTC. Encoded protein: CASSNGRYGYTF.

The CDR3 nucleotides are TGTGCCAGCAGCCCGGCCGGGAGCTCTGGAAACACCATATATTTT. Protein: CASSPAGSSGNTIYF. This chain connects TRBV9 to TRBJ1-3; no clear D gene. V shed 4 bases and J shed 0 bases, with 11 bases lying between them. The CDR3 totals 15 residues. The V gene's germline CDR1 is SGDLS and CDR2 YYNGEE. Full variable domain (missing parts from reference TRBV9 and TRBJ1-3): DSGVTQTPKHLITATGQRVTLRCSPRSGDLSVYWYQQSLDQGLQFLIQYYNGEERAKGNILERFSAQQFPDLHSELNLSSLELGDSALYFCASSPAGSSGNTIYFGEGSWLTVV.

The V and J genes are TRBV30 and TRBJ1-5, with D tentatively TRBD1 (6 bases). V was cut by 0 bases and J by 5 bases, with 20 bases left in between. Germline CDR1 reads GTSNPN; CDR2 reads SVGIG (reference sequence). The CDR3 contains 17 residues. The CDR3 DNA reads as TGTGCCTGGAGTGTACGTCATATTCCCTCAGGGGATCAGCCCCAGCATTTT. It yields the protein CAWSVRHIPSGDQPQHF. Variable domain in full (rest from reference TRBV30 and TRBJ1-5): SQTIHQWPATLVQPVGSPLSLECTVEGTSNPNLYWYRQAAGRGLQLLFYSVGIGQISSEVPQNLSASRPQDRQFILSSKKLLLSDSGFYLCAWSVRHIPSGDQPQHFGDGTRLSIL.

DNA of the CDR3: TGTGCCAGTAGGGACGGGACGAACACCGGGGAGCTGTTTTTT. It encodes CASRDGTNTGELFF. The V and J genes are TRBV28 and TRBJ2-2, with D perhaps given as TRBD1 or TRBD2 (5 bases each). Between the trimmed V and J ends, which lost 9 bases and 0 bases, there was a span of 11 bases. CDR3 size: 14 residues. Looked up from germline, CDR1 is MDHEN and CDR2 is SYDVKM. Full variable domain (missing parts from reference TRBV28 and TRBJ2-2): DVKVTQSSRYLVKRTGEKVFLECVQDMDHENMFWYRQDPGLGLRLIYFSYDVKMKEKGDIPEGYSVSREKKERFSLILESASTNQTSMYLCASRDGTNTGELFFGEGSRLTVL.

The chain recombines TRBV19 with TRBJ2-1, with 11 bases identical to TRBD1. This CDR3 comprises 14 residues. J gave up 9 bases and V 7 bases, and 8 bases lay outside the gene matches. The germline V gene encodes CDR1 LNHDA and CDR2 SQIVND (reference sequence). The CDR3 DNA sequence: TGTGCCAGTACTCCGGGACAGGGGGTGAGTGAGCAGTTCTTC. Translated, it gives CASTPGQGVSEQFF.

The chain carries TRBV19 and TRBJ2-2, with TRBD2 identical over 10 bases. CDR1 and CDR2 from the germline V gene are LNHDA and SQIVND (reference sequence). This CDR3 has 16 amino acids. Trimming at V came to 5 bases and at J to 4 bases, leaving 7 bases not matched to a gene. CDR3 region: CASSAQRGGPTGELFF. CDR3 nucleotide sequence: TGTGCCAGTAGTGCCCAGCGGGGGGGTCCCACCGGGGAGCTGTTTTTT.

In this sample, this clone turned up once. The chain couples TRBV2 to TRBJ1-4; D might be TRBD1 (5 bases). Germline V gives CDR1 SNHLY, CDR2 FYNNEI. With 8 bases removed from V and 7 bases from J, the gap between germline ends came to 14 bases. The CDR3 loop spans 13 amino acids. CDR3 sequence reads: CASSYSGGEKLFF. The CDR3 DNA follows: TGTGCCAGCTCTTACAGTGGGGGTGAAAAACTGTTTTTT. Looking up the rest from reference TRBV2 and TRBJ1-4 gives the full variable domain: EPEVTQTPSHQVTQMGQEVILRCVPISNHLYFYWYRQILGQKVEFLVSFYNNEISEKSEIFDDQFSVERPDGSNFTLKIRSTKLEDSAMYFCASSYSGGEKLFFGSGTQLSVL.

This clone was recorded once. The genes are TRBV9 and TRBJ2-7; 7 bases align to TRBD1. Germline CDR1 SGDLS, CDR2 YYNGEE. V trimming: 4 bases; J trimming: 4 bases; junction bases outside the gene matches: 8. The CDR3 sequence is 14 residues long. Written as DNA, the CDR3 is TGTGCCAGCAGCTCTCGGGACAGCCAGTACGAGCAGTACTTC. This translates into CASSSRDSQYEQYF.

The chain is built from TRBV11-2 and TRBJ2-1; tentatively, D is TRBD2 (6 bases). Trimming stripped 5 bases from V and 6 bases from J, with 11 bases between. The CDR3 length is 13 residues. The V gene's germline CDR1 is SGHAT and CDR2 FQNNGV. CDR3 sequence reads: CASSLGLRNEQFF. As DNA, the CDR3 is TGTGCCAGCAGCCTGGGACTTCGCAATGAGCAGTTCTTC.

This rearrangement joins TRBV3-1 (or the pseudogene TRBV3-2) to TRBJ2-3, with 10 bases matching TRBD2. The V gene's germline CDR1 is LGHDT and CDR2 YNNKEL (reference sequence). The CDR3 contains 17 residues. The junction had 10 bases not matched to a gene; V was cut back by 4 bases and J by 3 bases. CDR3 in DNA: TGTGCCAGCAGCCCGGACGGTACTAGCGGGGTGACAGATACGCAGTATTTT. It yields the protein CASSPDGTSGVTDTQYF.

The V gene is TRBV30, the J gene TRBJ2-7; 14 bases align to TRBD2. The germline CDR1 and CDR2 sequences are GTSNPN and SVGIG (reference sequence). V lost 2 bases to trimming and J lost 2 bases; unmatched junction nucleotides: 2. The CDR3 extends over 15 amino acids. For the CDR3, the DNA is TGTGCCTGGAGTATGACTAGCGGGAGGGCCTACGAGCAGTACTTC. Its translation is CAWSMTSGRAYEQYF.

J is TRBJ2-7 and V is TRBV7-4, with D possibly being TRBD1 (5 bases). The CDR3 covers 15 residues. V was shortened by 2 bases and J by 0 bases, with 11 bases between the two germline ends. Looked up from germline, CDR1 is SGHVT and CDR2 is SQSDAQ. Here the CDR3 reads CASSLYRFASYEQYF. Here the CDR3 DNA reads TGTGCCAGCAGCTTATACAGGTTTGCCTCCTACGAGCAGTACTTC.

In its sample, this clone was seen once. The chain joins TRBV2 to TRBJ1-3; D unresolved. CDR1 and CDR2 from the germline V gene are SNHLY and FYNNEI. This CDR3 has 16 residues. The V end lost 5 bases, the J end lost 0 bases, and 14 bases lay between the germline ends. CDR3 in amino acids: CASSPALRSSGNTIYF. CDR3 nucleotide sequence: TGTGCCAGCAGTCCCGCCCTTCGATCCTCTGGAAACACCATATATTTT.